This is a list of T cell receptor beta chains from one sample in a study of graft-versus-host responses after intestinal transplantation. Some clones are missing from TCRdb's copy, which holds only in-frame ones; the method was immunoSEQ multiplex PCR. The table lists about 130,000 clones, 80% to 95% of them singletons. Their antigens are not known. This specimen was unstimulated CD4+ T cells sorted from spleen or lymph node cells, taken before intestinal transplant. Receptors were obtained from a human donor who received an intestinal transplant. Each CDR3 is given with its conserved first and last residue. The D gene is left open where the match is weak. Clone sizes are given selectively: once, few, many, or a class where the clone is expanded.

- | TRBJ1-6 | TRBD1 | TRBV28 | CASSPDRVNSPLHF | TGTGCCAGCAGTCCCGACAGGGTTAATTCACCCCTCCACTTT
- | TRBJ2-7 | - | TRBV5-5 | CASSHRDSQIGGYEQYF | TGTGCCAGCAGCCATAGGGACAGCCAAATCGGGGGTTACGAGCAGTACTTC
- | TRBJ2-3 | - | TRBV28 | CASSLDTQYF | TGTGCCAGCAGTTTAGATACGCAGTATTTT
- | TRBJ2-6 | - | TRBV2 | CASSEVASGANVLTF | TGTGCCAGCAGTGAGGTGGCCTCTGGGGCCAACGTCCTGACTTTC
- | TRBJ1-2 | TRBD1 | TRBV7-2 | CASSTRQGGDGYTF | TGTGCCAGCAGCACTCGACAGGGAGGGGATGGCTACACCTTC
- | TRBJ2-3 | TRBD2 | TRBV29-1 | CSVWLAGDTQYF | TGCAGCGTTTGGCTAGCGGGAGATACGCAGTATTTT
- | TRBJ2-4 | - | TRBV7-2 | CASSLSGGTNSNIQYF | TGTGCCAGCAGCTTATCGGGTGGTACTAATTCCAACATTCAGTACTTC
once | TRBJ2-3 | TRBD2 | TRBV11-2 | CASSYIAGGGADTQYF | TGTGCCAGCAGCTACATAGCGGGAGGGGGAGCAGATACGCAGTATTTT
- | TRBJ1-4 | - | TRBV6-5 | CASSFGETNEKLFF | TGTGCCAGCAGCTTCGGTGAAACTAATGAAAAACTGTTTTTT
- | TRBJ2-7 | - | TRBV5-1 | CASSLEGGTYEQYF | TGCGCCAGCAGCTTGGAAGGGGGGACCTACGAGCAGTACTTC
- | TRBJ1-2 | - | TRBV6-9 | CATIDDGYTF | TGTGCCACTATAGACGACGGCTACACCTTC
- | TRBJ2-1 | TRBD1 | TRBV9 | CASSVVGTGALGEQFF | TGTGCCAGCAGCGTCGTCGGGACAGGGGCTTTAGGTGAGCAGTTCTTC
- | TRBJ2-6 | - | TRBV21-1 | CASSKEGFGQSGANVLTF | TGTGCCAGCAGCAAAGAAGGGTTTGGACAGTCTGGGGCCAACGTCCTGACTTTC
- | TRBJ2-7 | - | TRBV9 | CASSVDEGGGNYEQYF | TGTGCCAGCAGCGTAGACGAAGGAGGGGGAAACTACGAGCAGTACTTC
- | TRBJ2-3 | - | TRBV7-9 | CASSPGGGADTQYF | TGTGCCAGCAGCCCCGGAGGGGGCGCAGATACGCAGTATTTT
- | TRBJ2-7 | TRBD1 | TRBV14 | CASSRTQGGYSYEQYF | TGTGCCAGCAGCCGAACACAGGGGGGATACTCCTACGAGCAGTACTTC
- | TRBJ2-5 | TRBD2 | TRBV7-8 | CASSPRGEQETQYF | TGTGCCAGCAGCCCCCGGGGGGAACAAGAGACCCAGTACTTC
- | TRBJ2-5 | - | TRBV11-2 | CASSLNSGGQETQYF | TGTGCCAGCAGCTTGAACTCAGGGGGGCAAGAGACCCAGTACTTC
- | TRBJ2-3 | TRBD2 | TRBV28 | CASSLRGGGVLGTDTQYF | TGTGCCAGCAGTTTACGGGGGGGTGGAGTATTAGGCACAGATACGCAGTATTTT
once | TRBJ2-1 | - | TRBV10-3 | CAISDTGILKYEQFF | TGTGCCATCAGTGACACCGGGATCCTAAAGTATGAGCAGTTCTTC
- | TRBJ2-7 | TRBD2 | TRBV6-5 | CASSYKASGIVEQYF | TGTGCCAGCAGTTACAAGGCTAGCGGGATTGTCGAGCAGTACTTC
- | TRBJ2-7 | TRBD2 | TRBV5-1 | CASSSGLAGGYEQYF | TGCGCCAGCAGCTCAGGACTAGCGGGAGGCTACGAGCAGTACTTC
- | TRBJ1-1 | - | TRBV5-6 | CASSSTRSNTEAFF | TGTGCCAGCAGCTCTACTCGGAGCAACACTGAAGCTTTCTTT
- | TRBJ1-2 | - | TRBV7-2 | CASSKTTLGGYTF | TGTGCCAGCAGCAAGACAACCCTAGGTGGCTACACCTTC
- | TRBJ2-1 | - | TRBV7-9 | CASSSQGGFSYNEQFF | TGTGCCAGCAGCTCCCAGGGCGGATTCTCCTACAATGAGCAGTTCTTC
- | TRBJ1-2 | - | TRBV21-1 | CASSKGLLANYGYTF | TGTGCCAGCAGCAAAGGACTGCTAGCTAACTATGGCTACACCTTC
- | TRBJ2-1 | TRBD1 | TRBV5-1 | CASSLQTGRFNEQFF | TGCGCCAGCAGCCTTCAGACAGGGCGGTTCAATGAGCAGTTCTTC
- | TRBJ1-1 | - | TRBV6-5 | CASSYHLSRMNTEAFF | TGTGCCAGCAGTTACCACCTCAGTCGCATGAACACTGAAGCTTTCTTT
- | TRBJ2-6 | - | TRBV27 | CASSSGYGQSLSGANVLTF | TGTGCCAGCAGTTCGGGATACGGACAGTCCCTCTCTGGGGCCAACGTCCTGACTTTC
- | TRBJ1-2 | TRBD1 | TRBV28 | CASSIGTGGIYGYTF | TGTGCCAGCAGTATCGGGACAGGGGGCATCTATGGCTACACCTTC
- | TRBJ2-2 | - | TRBV5-1 | CASSLARDTGELFF | TGCGCCAGCAGCTTGGCCCGGGACACCGGGGAGCTGTTTTTT
- | TRBJ2-3 | - | TRBV18 | CASSPQGPDTQYF | TGTGCCAGCTCACCGCAGGGGCCAGATACGCAGTATTTT
- | TRBJ2-7 | - | TRBV10-2 | CASSESRQVLYEQYF | TGCGCCAGCAGTGAGTCGAGACAGGTCCTCTACGAGCAGTACTTC
- | TRBJ2-7 | TRBD1 | TRBV6-1 | CASSTGTGLDEQYF | TGTGCCAGCAGTACCGGGACAGGGCTTGATGAGCAGTACTTC
- | TRBJ1-1 | - | TRBV6-6 | CASSWVGGSEAFF | TGTGCCAGCAGTTGGGTGGGGGGGTCTGAAGCTTTCTTT
- | TRBJ2-1 | TRBD2 | TRBV27 | CASSALAGAPNEQFF | TGTGCCAGCAGTGCACTAGCGGGAGCCCCCAATGAGCAGTTCTTC
- | TRBJ2-7 | - | TRBV11-2 | CASTTGTPTYEQYF | TGTGCCAGCACGACCGGGACACCCACCTACGAGCAGTACTTC
- | TRBJ2-7 | - | TRBV7-2 | CASSLFGGEQYF | TGTGCCAGCAGCTTATTTGGGGGCGAGCAGTACTTC
- | TRBJ2-7 | TRBD1 | TRBV19 | CASKPGQGGNEQYF | TGTGCCAGTAAGCCGGGACAGGGGGGCAACGAGCAGTACTTC
- | TRBJ2-7 | - | TRBV5-1 | CASSLKSAGPYEQYF | TGCGCCAGCAGCTTGAAGTCGGCGGGGCCCTACGAGCAGTACTTC
- | TRBJ1-5 | TRBD1 | TRBV10-1 | CASRPGGGNQPQHF | TGCGCCAGCAGACCAGGGGGAGGTAATCAGCCCCAGCATTTT
- | TRBJ1-5 | - | TRBV2 | CASSEKDPTVGQPQHF | TGTGCCAGCAGTGAAAAAGATCCTACTGTAGGTCAGCCCCAGCATTTT
- | TRBJ2-5 | TRBD1 | TRBV11-2 | CASSEQGLQETQYF | TGTGCCAGCAGCGAACAGGGGCTTCAAGAGACCCAGTACTTC
- | TRBJ1-1 | - | TRBV6-6 | CASSILWNTEAFF | TGTGCCAGCAGTATCCTATGGAACACTGAAGCTTTCTTT
once | TRBJ2-7 | TRBD2 | TRBV27 | CASSRPSSGSSYEQYF | TGTGCCAGCAGTCGACCCTCTAGCGGGAGCTCCTACGAGCAGTACTTC